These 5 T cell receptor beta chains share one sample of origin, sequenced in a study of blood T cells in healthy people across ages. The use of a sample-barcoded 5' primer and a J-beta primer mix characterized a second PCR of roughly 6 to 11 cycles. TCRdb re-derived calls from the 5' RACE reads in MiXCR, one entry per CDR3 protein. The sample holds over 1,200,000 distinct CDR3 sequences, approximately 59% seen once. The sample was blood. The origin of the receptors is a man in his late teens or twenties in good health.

For the CDR3, the DNA is TGCGCCAGCAGCCTTCAAAGGTTTGGGAGAAATGAGCAGTTCTTC. This gives the protein CASSLQRFGRNEQFF. The genes are TRBV5-1 and TRBJ2-1, with D maybe TRBD2 (5 bases). The CDR3 runs to 15 residues. Germline V gene lookup returns CDR1 SGHRS and CDR2 YFSETQ. V was shortened by 4 bases and J by 7 bases, with 18 bases between the two germline ends.

CDR3 amino acids: CASSLSWGKVPRSPLHF. The CDR3 DNA sequence: TGTGCCAGCAGCCTCTCCTGGGGGAAGGTTCCCCGTTCACCCCTCCACTTT. J is TRBJ1-6 and V is TRBV6-2 or TRBV6-3; possibly TRBD1 for D (5 bases). V was trimmed by 6 bases and J by 9 bases, leaving 24 bases between them. Germline lookup yields CDR1 MNHEY and CDR2 SVGEGT. The CDR3 contains 17 residues.

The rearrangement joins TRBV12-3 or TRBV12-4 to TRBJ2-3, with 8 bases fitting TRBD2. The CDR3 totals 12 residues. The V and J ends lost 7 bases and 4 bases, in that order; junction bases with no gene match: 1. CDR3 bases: TGTGCCAGCACGACTAGCGCAGATACGCAGTATTTT. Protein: CASTTSADTQYF.

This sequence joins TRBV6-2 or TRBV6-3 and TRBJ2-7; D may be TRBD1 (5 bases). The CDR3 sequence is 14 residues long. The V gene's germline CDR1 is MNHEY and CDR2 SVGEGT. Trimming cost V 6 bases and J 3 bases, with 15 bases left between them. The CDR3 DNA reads TGTGCCAGCAGCTCCAAATCCCAGGGCTACGAGCAGTACTTC. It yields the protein CASSSKSQGYEQYF.

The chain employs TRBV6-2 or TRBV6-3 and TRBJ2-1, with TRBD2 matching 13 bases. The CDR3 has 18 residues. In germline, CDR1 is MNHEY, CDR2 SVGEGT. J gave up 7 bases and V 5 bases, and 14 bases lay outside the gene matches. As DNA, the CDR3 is TGTGCCAGCAGTCCGATTGGACTAGCGGGGGACCCCTGGAATGAGCAGTTCTTC. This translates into CASSPIGLAGDPWNEQFF.